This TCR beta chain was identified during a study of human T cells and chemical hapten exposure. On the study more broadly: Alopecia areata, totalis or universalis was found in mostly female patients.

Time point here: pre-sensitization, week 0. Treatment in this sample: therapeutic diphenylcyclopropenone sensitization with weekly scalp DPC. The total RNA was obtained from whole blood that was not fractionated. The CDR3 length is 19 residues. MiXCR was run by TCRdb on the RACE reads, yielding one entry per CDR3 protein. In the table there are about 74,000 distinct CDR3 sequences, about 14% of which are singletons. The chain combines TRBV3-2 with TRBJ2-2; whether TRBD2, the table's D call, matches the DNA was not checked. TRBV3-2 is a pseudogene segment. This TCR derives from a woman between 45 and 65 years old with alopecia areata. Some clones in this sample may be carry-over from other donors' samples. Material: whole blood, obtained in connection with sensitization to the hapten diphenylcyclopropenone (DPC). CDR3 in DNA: TGTGCCAGCAGCCAAGAGCCACCAGGGAGGGGGTTTCGCACCGGGGAGCTGTTTTTT. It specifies CASSQEPPGRGFRTGELFF.